This note documents a single TCR beta chain sequence. The germline V and J ends were trimmed by 4 bases and 1 base, with 11 bases remaining between them. Germline V gene data show CDR1 as SNHLY and CDR2 as FYNNEI. The CDR3 totals 14 residues. These data come from a study of OX40 agonist ivuxolimab in advanced cancers. Some clones are missing from TCRdb's copy, which holds only in-frame ones; the method was immunoSEQ multiplex PCR. The table lists roughly 44,000 clones, over 80% of them singletons. This sequence was found in an adult with an advanced solid tumor such as melanoma, head and neck, liver or kidney cancer. The rearrangement joins TRBV2 to TRBJ2-7; D gene uncertain. The sample here was CD4+ or CD8+ T cells sorted from blood, taken in a trial of the OX40 agonist ivuxolimab. CDR3 sequence reads: CASSGSWGSYEQYF. CDR3 nucleotide sequence: TGTGCCAGCAGTGGCTCCTGGGGTTCCTACGAGCAGTACTTC.